The 9 T cell receptor beta chains below come from one sample, sequenced in a study of cytomegalovirus exposure and HLA in healthy donors. 13 Jbeta primers and 60 Vbeta primers were used for the PCR. The repertoire was sequenced with immunoSEQ multiplex PCR; TCRdb's copy has only in-frame clones and lacks some. The sample yields more than 90,000 clones, roughly 82% seen once. Input material: PBMCs. These receptors originate from a man aged 50-60 years in good health and CMV-seronegative.

V and J are TRBV28 and TRBJ2-5; TRBD2 agrees at 8 bases. The CDR3 contains 14 residues. Germline V gene sequence: CDR1 MDHEN, CDR2 SYDVKM. The V and J ends lost 5 bases and 8 bases, in that order; junction bases with no gene match: 10. The CDR3 coding sequence is TGTGCCAGCAGTCGTTCGTACGGGGGGGGAACCCAGTACTTC. It codes for CASSRSYGGGTQYF. The full variable domain, with the rest looked up from reference TRBV28 and TRBJ2-5, is DVKVTQSSRYLVKRTGEKVFLECVQDMDHENMFWYRQDPGLGLRLIYFSYDVKMKEKGDIPEGYSVSREKKERFSLILESASTNQTSMYLCASSRSYGGGTQYFGPGTRLLVL.

J is TRBJ2-3 and V is TRBV7-2, with TRBD1 matching 10 bases. Germline assignment: CDR1 SGHTA and CDR2 FQGNSA. The CDR3 length is 15 residues. Trimming cost V 4 bases and J 6 bases; bases outside gene matches: 7. CDR3 amino acids: CASSSRTGGTDTQYF. The CDR3 nucleotides are TGTGCCAGCAGCTCTCGGACAGGGGGAACCGATACGCAGTATTTT.

The chain employs TRBV7-2 and TRBJ1-2; a possible D gene is TRBD1 (5 bases). The CDR3 sequence is 14 residues long. Germline loops: CDR1 SGHTA, CDR2 FQGNSA. Trimming removed 3 bases from V and 2 bases from J, with 10 bases in between. CDR3 loop: CASSLAGRNYGYTF. The CDR3 region has the DNA TGTGCCAGCAGCTTGGCAGGGAGGAACTATGGCTACACCTTC.

The chain combines TRBV11-3 with TRBJ2-6; D remains unclear. V lost 5 bases and J 0 bases, leaving 8 bases between the germline ends. Germline CDR1 and CDR2: SGHNT and YENEEA. There are 15 residues in the CDR3. The DNA of the CDR3 is TGTGCCAGCAGCAAACAGTCCTCTGGGGCCAACGTCCTGACTTTC. Amino acid sequence: CASSKQSSGANVLTF. Variable domain in full (rest from reference TRBV11-3 and TRBJ2-6): EAGVVQSPRYKIIEKKQPVAFWCNPISGHNTLYWYLQNLGQGPELLIRYENEEAVDDSQLPKDRFSAERLKGVDSTLKIQPAELGDSAVYLCASSKQSSGANVLTFGAGSRLTVL.

The rearrangement joins TRBV29-1 to TRBJ1-3; D gene ambiguous. The CDR3 is 14 amino acids. The V gene's germline CDR1 is SQVTM and CDR2 ANQGSEA. Trimming left V 4 bases short and J 0 bases short, with 10 bases between. DNA for the CDR3: TGCAGCGTTGTGGTACGGTTCTCTGGAAACACCATATATTTT. Protein sequence: CSVVVRFSGNTIYF.

The chain is built from TRBV30 and TRBJ1-6, with D perhaps TRBD1 (5 bases). The CDR3 runs 14 residues. Trimming stripped 2 bases from V and 7 bases from J, with 12 bases between. Germline V CDR1 and CDR2: GTSNPN, SVGIG (reference sequence). CDR3 coding DNA: TGTGCCTGGAGTCGGGGGAGCGAGAATTCACCCCTCCACTTT. It encodes CAWSRGSENSPLHF.

J is TRBJ2-1 and V is TRBV6-1, with D possibly being TRBD1 (6 bases). This CDR3 spans 13 amino acids. From germline, CDR1 is MNHNS and CDR2 SASEGT. V lost 3 bases and J 7 bases, leaving 10 bases between the germline ends. The CDR3 here is CASSEARGNEQFF. In DNA, the CDR3 is TGTGCCAGCAGTGAGGCCAGGGGTAATGAGCAGTTCTTC.

V and J are TRBV7-8 and TRBJ1-1, with a possible D match to TRBD1 (5 bases). Trimming stripped 10 bases from V and 1 base from J, with 13 bases between. This CDR3 is built from 13 residues. CDR1 is SGHVS, CDR2 FQNEAQ, per germline. Written as DNA, the CDR3 is TGTGCCACTTCTGAAGGGGAGAACACTGAAGCTTTCTTT. It codes for CATSEGENTEAFF.

CDR3 sequence: CASSPGGENYGYTF. The CDR3 nucleotides are TGTGCCAGCAGCCCGGGAGGGGAGAACTATGGCTACACCTTC. This chain joins TRBV5-4 and TRBJ1-2; the D gene is possibly TRBD1 (5 bases). Germline CDR1 reads SGHNT; CDR2 reads YYREEE (reference sequence). V shed 4 bases and J shed 2 bases, with 12 bases lying between them. The CDR3 has 14 amino acids.